This entry lists 9 T cell receptor beta chains sequenced from one sample in a study of cytomegalovirus exposure and HLA in healthy donors. Vbeta (60) and Jbeta (13) primers were used in the PCR. Clones were read by immunoSEQ multiplex PCR, and TCRdb kept only the in-frame ones, dropping some. The table shows some 160,000 clones, with approximately 81% occurring only once. What was sequenced was PBMCs. These receptors were obtained from a man between 18 and 29 years old in good health and CMV-seronegative.

This clone was seen only a few times. This chain uses TRBV7-6 with TRBJ1-1, with D hard to call. Germline-derived CDR1 and CDR2 are SGHVS and FNYEAQ. Between the trimmed V and J ends, which lost 5 bases and 11 bases, there was a span of 15 bases. The length of the CDR3 is 12 residues. As DNA, the CDR3 is TGTGCCAGCAGCCCGGACGGGAATGAGGCTTTCTTT. As protein: CASSPDGNEAFF.

The table lists this clone with a few counts. This chain links TRBV7-9 with TRBJ2-7; D is perhaps TRBD2 (6 bases). The V end was cut by 5 bases, the J end by 1 base, with 15 bases between. There are 15 residues in the CDR3. Germline-derived CDR1 and CDR2 are SEHNR and FQNEAQ (reference sequence). Here the CDR3 DNA reads TGTGCCAGCAGCCATGGGACTTCACCTTCCTACGAGCAGTACTTC. Translation: CASSHGTSPSYEQYF. The variable domain in full, completed from reference TRBV7-9 and TRBJ2-7, reads DTGVSQNPRHKITKRGQNVTFRCDPISEHNRLYWYRQTLGQGPEFLTYFQNEAQLEKSRLLSDRFSAERPKGSFSTLEIQRTEQGDSAMYLCASSHGTSPSYEQYFGPGTRLTVT.

V is TRBV5-6 and J is TRBJ2-7; TRBD2 is a possible D gene (5 bases). V shed 4 bases and J shed 4 bases, with 12 bases lying between them. This CDR3 has 13 amino acids. Germline V gene sequence: CDR1 SGHDT, CDR2 YYEEEE. The chain's CDR3 is CASSELTRYEQYF. CDR3 in DNA: TGTGCCAGCAGCGAACTAACTAGGTACGAGCAGTACTTC.

The V call is TRBV2, the J call TRBJ2-3; D unclear. CDR1 and CDR2 (germline): SNHLY, FYNNEI. V lost 8 bases and J lost 2, with 11 bases in between. CDR3 length: 13 residues. CDR3: CASGSPFTDTQYF. The CDR3 region has the DNA TGTGCCAGCGGCTCTCCGTTCACAGATACGCAGTATTTT.

This clone was detected only once. The CDR3 region is CSVEDLESYEQYF. The CDR3 DNA reads as TGCAGCGTTGAAGATCTTGAGTCCTACGAGCAGTACTTC. The gene calls are TRBV29-1 and TRBJ2-7; D unresolved. Trimming pared 0 bases from V and 1 base from J, leaving 7 bases between. This CDR3 contains 13 residues. In germline, CDR1 is SQVTM, CDR2 ANQGSEA.

In its sample, this clone was seen a few times. V is TRBV30 and J is TRBJ2-7, with D maybe TRBD1 (6 bases). Trimming removed 2 bases at V and 2 bases at J, with 10 bases between. CDR1 GTSNPN and CDR2 SVGIG come from the germline V gene (reference sequence). This CDR3 region has 13 residues. The CDR3 bases are TGTGCCTGGAGTTGGGACAAAGCCTACGAGCAGTACTTC. This gives the protein CAWSWDKAYEQYF.

The CDR3 nucleotides read TGTGCCAGCAGCCACAGCGCGGGGGCCAATGAGCAGTTCTTC. As protein: CASSHSAGANEQFF. The rearrangement uses TRBV9 and TRBJ2-1; perhaps TRBD2 as D (7 bases). The germline CDR1 and CDR2 sequences are SGDLS and YYNGEE. CDR3 length equals 14 residues. Trimming pared 4 bases from V and 6 bases from J, leaving 14 bases between. Drawing the rest from reference TRBV9 and TRBJ2-1, the complete variable domain is DSGVTQTPKHLITATGQRVTLRCSPRSGDLSVYWYQQSLDQGLQFLIQYYNGEERAKGNILERFSAQQFPDLHSELNLSSLELGDSALYFCASSHSAGANEQFFGPGTRLTVL.

This clone has only one observation. The chain has TRBV28 and TRBJ2-2; D is unclear. CDR3 length equals 12 residues. Germline values: CDR1 MDHEN, CDR2 SYDVKM. V lost 7 bases, J lost 2 bases, and 5 bases lay in between. CDR3 DNA: TGTGCCAGCAACATCAACACCGGGGAGCTGTTTTTT. Translated, it gives CASNINTGELFF.

The rearrangement uses TRBV5-4 and TRBJ2-7, with D possibly TRBD1 on 5 matching bases. From germline, CDR1 is SGHNT and CDR2 YYREEE (reference sequence). The CDR3 spans 15 residues. The V end lost 4 bases, the J end lost 3 bases, and 17 bases lay between the germline ends. CDR3 amino acids: CASSPDPRGHYEQYF. The CDR3 region has the DNA TGTGCCAGCAGCCCGGACCCCCGTGGACACTACGAGCAGTACTTC.